This entry lists 11 T cell receptor beta chains sequenced from one sample in a study of glioma-infiltrating T cells (dated by TCRdb to about 2016). Instrument used: Illumina MiSeq. TCR alpha and beta CDR3 regions were amplified with the iRepertoire nested amplicon-rescue multiplex PCR (arm-PCR) platform from RNA. Using fastp at Q25 and MiXCR, TCRdb reprocessed the public reads and kept productive beta chains. For every CDR3 protein sequence, its rows merge into one entry that carries the most common genes and DNA. The sample data list roughly 120,000 distinct CDR3 sequences, and around 23% of these were observed just once. The ten biggest clones cover over 12% of the sample. The sequencing sample was made of glioma tissue, nonneoplastic brain tissue, or PBMCs (not recorded which). The source of these receptors is a human donor with low-grade glioma or glioblastoma, undergoing nonglioma brain surgery, or in good health (not recorded which).

The chain employs TRBV6-2 or TRBV6-3 and TRBJ1-5; D is unresolved. From germline, CDR1 is MNHEY and CDR2 SVGEGT. The CDR3 length is 14 residues. V was trimmed by 7 bases and J by 1 base, leaving 11 bases between them. DNA for the CDR3: TGTGCCAGCATTGAATTTCCAAGCAATCAGCCCCAGCATTTT. Amino acid sequence: CASIEFPSNQPQHF.

CDR3 protein: CASSLLTASNTEAFF. CDR3 DNA: TGTGCCAGCAGCTTACTTACGGCAAGTAACACTGAAGCTTTCTTT. The chain has TRBV7-2 and TRBJ1-1, with no clear D. The CDR3 extends over 15 amino acids. V was pared by 2 bases and J by 2 bases, with 12 bases between. Germline-derived CDR1 and CDR2 are SGHTA and FQGNSA.

The CDR3 spells CSVLIQGYKQYF. The DNA for the CDR3 is TGCAGCGTTCTTATACAGGGGTACAAGCAGTACTTC. The chain carries TRBV29-1 and TRBJ2-7; 7 bases match TRBD1. J lost 8 bases, V lost 5 bases, and 9 bases had no gene match. The germline V gene encodes CDR1 SQVTM and CDR2 ANQGSEA. The CDR3 contains 12 residues.

This clonotype was recorded at least ten times. A much larger clone lies a single base off, so this may be a read error. This chain joins TRBV6-1 and TRBJ1-6; 10 positions match TRBD1. This CDR3 region has 14 residues. Germline-derived CDR1 and CDR2 are MNHNS and SASEGT. For the CDR3, the DNA is TGTGCCGGCAGTATGACAGGGGGCCATTCACCCCTCCACTTT. Protein: CAGSMTGGHSPLHF.

For this clonotype: With a much larger clone just one base away, this may be a read error. This chain connects TRBV19 to TRBJ2-2; D may correspond to TRBD1 or TRBD2 (5 bases each). The CDR3 extends over 13 amino acids. CDR1 is LNHDA, CDR2 SQIVND, per germline (reference sequence). Here the CDR3 reads CASIEGNTGEMFF. The DNA of the CDR3 is TGTGCCAGTATTGAGGGGAACACCGGGGAGATGTTTTTT. Full variable domain (rest looked up from reference TRBV19 and TRBJ2-2): DGGITQSPKYLFRKEGQNVTLSCEQNLNHDAMYWYRQDPGQGLRLIYYSQIVNDFQKGDIAEGYSVSREKKESFPLTVTSAQKNPTAFYLCASIEGNTGEMFFGEGSRLTVL.

At least ten counts were recorded for this clonotype. V is TRBV20-1 and J is TRBJ2-3; 8 nucleotides line up with TRBD2. The J segment lost 0 bases and the V segment lost 6 bases, leaving 5 bases of the junction unmatched. The CDR3 sequence is 14 residues long. Germline CDR1 DFQATT, CDR2 SNEGSKA (reference sequence). CDR3 DNA sequence: TGCAGTGCCAGGACTAGCAGAAGCACAGATACGCAGTATTTT. Its protein is CSARTSRSTDTQYF.

The CDR3 spells CASSGAGGTSYEQYF. For the CDR3, the DNA is TGTGCCAGCAGCGGCGCGGGCGGGACTAGCTACGAGCAGTACTTC. J is TRBJ2-7 and V is TRBV4-2; 8 bases map to TRBD2. J lost 3 bases, V lost 5 bases, and 9 bases had no gene match. This CDR3 is built from 15 residues. The germline CDR1 and CDR2 sequences are LGHNA and YNFKEQ.

This clonotype was observed once. The rearrangement joins TRBV20-1 to TRBJ2-7; TRBD2 agrees at 10 bases. Germline loops: CDR1 DFQATT, CDR2 SNEGSKA (reference sequence). This CDR3 contains 15 residues. J lost 0 bases, V lost 6 bases, and 8 bases had no gene match. DNA of the CDR3: TGCAGTGCCAGAACTAGCGGGACGAGCTCCTACGAGCAGTACTTC. Amino acid sequence: CSARTSGTSSYEQYF.

The chain links TRBV19 to TRBJ2-1; D perhaps matches TRBD2 (5 bases). Germline CDR1 and CDR2: LNHDA and SQIVND (reference sequence). The germline V and J ends were trimmed by 6 bases and 0 bases, with 12 bases remaining between them. This CDR3 has 15 amino acids. The CDR3 region has the DNA TGTGCCAGTAGAGTGAGTGGGAGCTCCTACAATGAGCAGTTCTTC. Translating gives CASRVSGSSYNEQFF.

This clonotype was observed many times. The gene calls are TRBV3-1 and TRBJ1-1, with D unclear. The germline V and J ends were trimmed by 0 bases and 8 bases, with 7 bases remaining between them. The CDR3 loop spans 12 amino acids. Germline CDR1 reads LGHDT; CDR2 reads YNNKEL (reference sequence). The CDR3 reads CASSQDLEEAFF. For the CDR3, the DNA is TGTGCCAGCAGCCAAGATCTTGAGGAAGCTTTCTTT.

This clonotype has a handful of counts. The rearrangement joins TRBV3-1 to TRBJ2-3; D is undetermined. This CDR3 is built from 16 residues. Germline V gene data show CDR1 as LGHDT and CDR2 as YNNKEL (reference sequence). V lost 0 bases to trimming and J lost 2 bases, with 12 bases between them. CDR3 in amino acids: CASSQEDPGHTDTQYF. The CDR3 DNA sequence: TGTGCCAGCAGCCAAGAGGACCCTGGGCACACAGATACGCAGTATTTT.